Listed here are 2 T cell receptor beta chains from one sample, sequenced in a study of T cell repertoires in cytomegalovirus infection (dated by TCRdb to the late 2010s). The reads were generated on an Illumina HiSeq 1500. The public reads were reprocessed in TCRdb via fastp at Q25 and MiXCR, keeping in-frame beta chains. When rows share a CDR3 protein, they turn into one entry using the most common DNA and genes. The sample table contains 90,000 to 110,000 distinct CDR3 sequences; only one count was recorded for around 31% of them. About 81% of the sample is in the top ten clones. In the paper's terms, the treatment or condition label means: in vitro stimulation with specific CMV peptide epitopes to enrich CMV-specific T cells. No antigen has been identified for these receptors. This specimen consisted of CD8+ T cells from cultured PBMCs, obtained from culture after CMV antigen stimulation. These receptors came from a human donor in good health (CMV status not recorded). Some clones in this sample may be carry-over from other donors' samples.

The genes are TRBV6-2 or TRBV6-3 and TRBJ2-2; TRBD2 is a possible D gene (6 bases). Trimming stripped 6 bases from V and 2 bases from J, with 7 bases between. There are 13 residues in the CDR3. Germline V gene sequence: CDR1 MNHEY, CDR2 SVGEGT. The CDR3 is CASRGGNTGELFF. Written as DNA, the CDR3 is TGTGCCAGCAGGGGGGGAAACACCGGGGAGCTGTTTTTT.

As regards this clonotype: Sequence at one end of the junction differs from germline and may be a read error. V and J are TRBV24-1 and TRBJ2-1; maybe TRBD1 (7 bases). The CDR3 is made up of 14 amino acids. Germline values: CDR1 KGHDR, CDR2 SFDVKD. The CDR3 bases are TGTGCCACCAGGGATTTGAGCAGGGGGGATGAGCAGTTCTTC. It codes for CATRDLSRGDEQFF.